Listed here are 23 T cell receptor beta chains from one sample, sequenced in a study of shared clonotypes between healthy human individuals (dated by TCRdb to about 2020). CD8 naive samples were obtained by positive selection for CCR7 among CD45RO-negative cells, yielding a CD45RA+CCR7+ population from which TemRA cells were excluded. The method was the immunoSEQ multiplex PCR assay. TCRdb stores this immuneACCESS table with in-frame sequences only. Part of the clones is absent; in the studies checked, under half of the shortfall reflects unresolved V genes, and no reason is known for the rest. The sample table contains about 1,800,000 clones; only one count was recorded for less than 95% of them. 1.2% of the sample belongs to the ten largest clones. Sequences were obtained from naive CD8+ T cells sorted from blood. The cell subset or site label, as the study defines it: CD45RA+CCR7+. These receptors all come from a man between 18 and 35 years old in good health.

The rearrangement uses TRBV4-1 and TRBJ2-7; TRBD2 agrees at 9 bases. Germline V gene sequence: CDR1 MGHRA, CDR2 YSYEKL. The CDR3 runs to 17 residues. V trimming: 4 bases; J trimming: 0 bases; junction bases outside the gene matches: 10. CDR3 in amino acids: CASSPAPGTSNSYEQYF. The CDR3 nucleotides are TGCGCCAGCAGCCCCGCCCCCGGGACTAGCAACTCCTACGAGCAGTACTTC.

V usage is TRBV6-5 and J usage is TRBJ2-7; tentatively, D is TRBD1 or TRBD2 (5 bases each). The CDR3 is 15 residues long. Trimming left V 2 bases short and J 0 bases short, with 11 bases between. Germline V CDR1 and CDR2: MNHEY, SVGAGI. CDR3 sequence: CASSYGDGDSYEQYF. Written as DNA, the CDR3 is TGTGCCAGCAGTTACGGGGACGGGGACTCCTACGAGCAGTACTTC.

This clone was seen only once. V gene TRBV7-4 combines with J gene TRBJ2-7; TRBD1 matches 9 bases. Germline V gene lookup returns CDR1 SGHVT and CDR2 SQSDAQ. Losses at the gene ends were 2 bases for V and 1 base for J; bases not matched to a gene: 9. This CDR3 has 17 residues. CDR3 amino acids: CASSLYFPGQGSYEQYF. The CDR3 DNA is TGTGCCAGCAGCTTATACTTCCCGGGACAGGGTTCCTACGAGCAGTACTTC.

This rearrangement joins TRBV7-8 to TRBJ1-2; 8 positions match TRBD1. Trimming removed 5 bases from V and 4 bases from J; junction bases left unmatched: 6. The CDR3 covers 14 residues. Per the germline V gene, CDR1 is SGHVS and CDR2 is FQNEAQ. The CDR3 nucleotides are TGTGCCAGCAGCGATTACAGGGGGGGCTATGGCTACACCTTC. Its protein product is CASSDYRGGYGYTF. The whole variable domain, filled in from reference TRBV7-8 and TRBJ1-2, reads GAGVSQSPRYKVAKRGQDVALRCDPISGHVSLFWYQQALGQGPEFLTYFQNEAQLDKSGLPSDRFFAERPEGSVSTLKIQRTQQEDSAVYLCASSDYRGGYGYTFGSGTRLTVV.

This clone has just one count. The CDR3 spells CTSSQESTPQGHSTDTQYF. The DNA of the CDR3 is TGCACCAGCAGCCAGGAGAGCACCCCACAGGGCCACAGCACAGATACGCAGTATTTT. This chain joins TRBV1 and TRBJ2-3; the table's D call TRBD1 went unverified against the DNA. TRBV1 is a pseudogene segment. CDR3 length: 19 amino acids.

The genes are TRBV30 and TRBJ2-1; TRBD1 might be the D (6 bases). CDR1 is GTSNPN, CDR2 SVGIG, per germline (reference sequence). The CDR3 length is 13 residues. Trimming removed 3 bases from V and 4 bases from J, with 10 bases in between. The CDR3 bases are TGTGCCTGGAGCCGCGGACAGTACAATGAGCAGTTCTTC. Translated, it gives CAWSRGQYNEQFF. Looking up the rest from reference TRBV30 and TRBJ2-1 gives the full variable domain: SQTIHQWPATLVQPVGSPLSLECTVEGTSNPNLYWYRQAAGRGLQLLFYSVGIGQISSEVPQNLSASRPQDRQFILSSKKLLLSDSGFYLCAWSRGQYNEQFFGPGTRLTVL.

The V and J genes are TRBV27 and TRBJ2-2, with 14 nucleotides matching TRBD2. The V segment lost 10 bases and the J segment 5 bases; nucleotides outside the gene matches: 6. The length of the CDR3 is 15 residues. Per the germline V gene, CDR1 is MNHEY and CDR2 is SMNVEV (reference sequence). CDR3 sequence: CATIRLAGGTGELFF. The CDR3 region has the DNA TGTGCCACTATTAGACTAGCGGGAGGGACCGGGGAGCTGTTTTTT.

With regard to this clone: Other DNA sequences in this specimen translate into the identical CDR3. The chain couples TRBV19 to TRBJ2-2, with D unresolved. With 3 bases removed from V and 1 base from J, the gap between germline ends came to 6 bases. Germline CDR1 and CDR2: LNHDA and SQIVND (reference sequence). The CDR3 is 14 residues long. The CDR3 loop reads CASSIQENTGELFF. CDR3 in DNA: TGTGCCAGTAGTATCCAGGAGAACACCGGGGAGCTGTTTTTT.

The genes are TRBV18 and TRBJ2-3, with 8 bases matching TRBD2. The CDR3 is 14 residues long. Germline loops: CDR1 KGHSH, CDR2 LQKENI. V dropped 3 bases and J dropped 6; count of bases not matched to a gene: 5. The CDR3 spells CASSPLGGADTQYF. Written as DNA, the CDR3 is TGTGCCAGCTCACCTCTCGGGGGGGCCGATACGCAGTATTTT.

On this clone itself: The junction departs from germline at one end; a sequencing error may be responsible. The chain has TRBV7-7 and TRBJ1-1, with D possibly TRBD1 on 6 matching bases. CDR1 SSHAT and CDR2 FNYEAQ come from the germline V gene (reference sequence). The CDR3 extends over 13 amino acids. The CDR3 bases are TGTGCTAGCAGCTTCGGGCTGGACAGTGAAGCTTTCTTT. As protein: CASSFGLDSEAFF.

The chain uses TRBV4-3 and TRBJ2-2; the match to TRBD1 covers 8 bases. CDR1 LGHNA and CDR2 YSLEER come from the germline V gene. This CDR3 is 15 amino acids long. V shed 5 bases, J shed 3 bases, and the junction held 5 bases outside the gene matches. The CDR3 region is CASSATGAYTGELFF. CDR3 bases: TGCGCCAGCAGCGCGACAGGGGCCTACACCGGGGAGCTGTTTTTT.

The chain uses TRBV15 and TRBJ2-7; TRBD2 aligns across 7 bases. This CDR3 comprises 14 residues. Germline V gene data show CDR1 as LNHNV and CDR2 as YYDKDF (reference sequence). V gave up 3 bases and J gave up 2 bases; unmatched junction bases: 4. This CDR3 reads CATSRGGNPYEQYF. The CDR3 region has the DNA TGTGCCACCAGCAGGGGAGGGAACCCCTACGAGCAGTACTTC.

The rearrangement links TRBV5-6 to TRBJ2-7, with 11 bases that match TRBD2. Trimming cost V 0 bases and J 5 bases; bases outside gene matches: 4. CDR3 length: 15 residues. The germline V gene encodes CDR1 SGHDT and CDR2 YYEEEE. The CDR3 loop is CASSLGLAGGNEQYF. The CDR3 nucleotides read TGTGCCAGCAGCTTGGGCCTAGCGGGAGGAAACGAGCAGTACTTC.

The CDR3 protein is CASLKTDYNEQFF. CDR3 sequence (DNA): TGTGCCAGCTTGAAGACAGATTACAATGAGCAGTTCTTC. The chain employs TRBV18 and TRBJ2-1; possible D gene TRBD1, 5 bases. The CDR3 sequence is 13 residues long. Trimming removed 7 bases from V and 4 bases from J, with 11 bases in between. CDR1 and CDR2 (germline): KGHSH, LQKENI.

The chain has TRBV30 and TRBJ2-7, with D possibly TRBD1 on 5 matching bases. Germline CDR1 is GTSNPN and CDR2 is SVGIG (reference sequence). V gave up 7 bases and J gave up 1 base, with 14 bases separating them. The CDR3 loop spans 13 amino acids. DNA of the CDR3: TGTGCCTTTGACATCGCAGGGTCCTACGAGCAGTACTTC. This translates into CAFDIAGSYEQYF.

CDR3 region: CASSVEGGYDGYTF. CDR3 DNA: TGTGCCAGCAGCGTAGAAGGGGGTTACGATGGCTACACCTTC. This sequence joins TRBV9 and TRBJ1-2, with D tentatively TRBD1 (6 bases). V dropped 0 bases and J dropped 6 bases, with 12 bases sitting between them. The germline V gene encodes CDR1 SGDLS and CDR2 YYNGEE. The CDR3 has 14 amino acids.

This chain connects TRBV9 to TRBJ2-7, with TRBD2 as a possible D gene (6 bases). CDR1 SGDLS and CDR2 YYNGEE come from the germline V gene. The V gene lost 4 bases and the J gene lost 2 bases, with 13 bases spanning the gap. The CDR3 consists of 14 residues. CDR3 sequence reads: CASSTGGGTYEQYF. The CDR3 coding sequence is TGTGCCAGCAGCACCGGGGGTGGAACCTACGAGCAGTACTTC. Combining the CDR3 with reference TRBV9 and TRBJ2-7 gives the whole variable domain DSGVTQTPKHLITATGQRVTLRCSPRSGDLSVYWYQQSLDQGLQFLIQYYNGEERAKGNILERFSAQQFPDLHSELNLSSLELGDSALYFCASSTGGGTYEQYFGPGTRLTVT.

About this clone: The same CDR3 also results from other DNA sequences found in this sample. CDR3 sequence (DNA): TGTGCCAGCAGTTACTCGGGAGAGAACACCGGGGAGCTGTTTTTT. The encoded protein is CASSYSGENTGELFF. The rearrangement links TRBV6-5 to TRBJ2-2, with D tentatively TRBD2 (5 bases). CDR3 length: 15 residues. The germline V gene encodes CDR1 MNHEY and CDR2 SVGAGI. The V and J ends lost 0 bases and 1 base respectively, with 6 bases between them.

V gene TRBV11-2 combines with J gene TRBJ2-3; the D gene is possibly TRBD1 (6 bases). This CDR3 region has 17 residues. Trimming took 0 bases from V and 1 from J, leaving 14 bases between them. Germline CDR1 reads SGHAT; CDR2 reads FQNNGV. CDR3 protein: CASSLDDWPGGTDTQYF. The CDR3 DNA reads as TGTGCCAGCAGCTTAGATGATTGGCCAGGGGGCACAGATACGCAGTATTTT.

The genes are TRBV13 and TRBJ1-4, with 10 positions matching TRBD1. The CDR3 length is 14 residues. Germline V CDR1 and CDR2: PRHDT, FYEKMQ (reference sequence). V lost 5 bases and J lost 7; bases outside the gene matches: 4. CDR3 sequence: CASSRQGAFEKLFF. In DNA form, the CDR3 reads TGTGCCAGCAGCCGACAGGGGGCATTTGAAAAACTGTTTTTT.

This clone has just one count. V is TRBV11-3 and J is TRBJ2-1; TRBD1 might be the D (5 bases). Germline V gene data show CDR1 as SGHNT and CDR2 as YENEEA. Deletions cut 8 bases from V and 0 bases from J, with 8 bases between. This CDR3 comprises 13 residues. CDR3: CASGDSSYNEQFF. In DNA, the CDR3 is TGTGCCAGCGGAGACAGCTCCTACAATGAGCAGTTCTTC.

This chain uses TRBV29-1 with TRBJ2-7, with TRBD1 matching over 9 bases. V gave up 6 bases and J gave up 1 base; unmatched junction bases: 4. Germline CDR1 is SQVTM and CDR2 is ANQGSEA. The CDR3 length is 13 residues. Written as DNA, the CDR3 is TGCAGCGTGTCCGGGACAGGGTCCTACGAGCAGTACTTC. Encoded protein: CSVSGTGSYEQYF.

The chain couples TRBV27 to TRBJ2-2; D unresolved. There are 12 residues in the CDR3. Per the germline V gene, CDR1 is MNHEY and CDR2 is SMNVEV (reference sequence). V lost 6 bases, J lost 8 bases, and 10 bases lay in between. The CDR3 DNA follows: TGTGCCAGCAGCTCCCCGAGAGGGGAGCTGTTTTTT. Protein: CASSSPRGELFF.